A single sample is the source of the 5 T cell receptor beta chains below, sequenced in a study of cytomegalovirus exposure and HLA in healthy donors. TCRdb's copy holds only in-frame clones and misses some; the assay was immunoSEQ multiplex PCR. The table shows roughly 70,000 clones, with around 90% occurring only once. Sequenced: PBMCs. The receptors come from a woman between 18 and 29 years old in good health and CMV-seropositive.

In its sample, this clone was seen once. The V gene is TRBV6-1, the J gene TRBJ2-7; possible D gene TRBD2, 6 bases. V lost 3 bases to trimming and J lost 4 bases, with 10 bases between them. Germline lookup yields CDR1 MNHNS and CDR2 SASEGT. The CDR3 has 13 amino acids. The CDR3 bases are TGTGCCAGCAGTGACTATGCGGGATACGAGCAGTACTTC. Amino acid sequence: CASSDYAGYEQYF.

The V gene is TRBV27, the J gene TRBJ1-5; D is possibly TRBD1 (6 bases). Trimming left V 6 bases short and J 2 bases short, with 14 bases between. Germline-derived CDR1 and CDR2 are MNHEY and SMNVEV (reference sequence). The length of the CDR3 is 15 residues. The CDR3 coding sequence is TGTGCCAGCAGCGGACAGTCCCCAGGCAATCAGCCCCAGCATTTT. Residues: CASSGQSPGNQPQHF.

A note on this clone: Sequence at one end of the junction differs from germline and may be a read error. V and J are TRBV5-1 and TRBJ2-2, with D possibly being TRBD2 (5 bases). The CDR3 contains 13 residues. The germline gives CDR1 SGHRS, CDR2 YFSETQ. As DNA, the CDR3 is TGCGCCAGCAGTTTGGACTTAACGGGGGAGCTGTTTTTT. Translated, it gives CASSLDLTGELFF.

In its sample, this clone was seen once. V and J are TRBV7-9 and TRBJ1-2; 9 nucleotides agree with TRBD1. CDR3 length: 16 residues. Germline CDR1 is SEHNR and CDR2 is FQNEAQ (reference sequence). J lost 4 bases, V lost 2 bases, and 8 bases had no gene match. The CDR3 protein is CASSLRRTGDGYGYTF. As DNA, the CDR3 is TGTGCCAGCAGCTTACGCAGGACAGGGGATGGCTATGGCTACACCTTC.

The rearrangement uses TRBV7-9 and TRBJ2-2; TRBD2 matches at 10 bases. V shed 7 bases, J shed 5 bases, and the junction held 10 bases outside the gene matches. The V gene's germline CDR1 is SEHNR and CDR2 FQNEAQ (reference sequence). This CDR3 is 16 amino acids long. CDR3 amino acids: CASNVVAGGSTGELFF. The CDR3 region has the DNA TGTGCCAGCAATGTAGTAGCGGGGGGCTCGACCGGGGAGCTGTTTTTT.